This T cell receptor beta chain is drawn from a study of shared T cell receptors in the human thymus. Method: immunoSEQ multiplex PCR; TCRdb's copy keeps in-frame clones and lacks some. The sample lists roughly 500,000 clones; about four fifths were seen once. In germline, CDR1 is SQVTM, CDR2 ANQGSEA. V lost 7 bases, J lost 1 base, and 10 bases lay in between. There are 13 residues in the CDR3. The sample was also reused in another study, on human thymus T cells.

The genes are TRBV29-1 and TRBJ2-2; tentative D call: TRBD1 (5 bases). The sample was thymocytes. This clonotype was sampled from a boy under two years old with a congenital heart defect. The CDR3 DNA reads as TGCAGCGCATTACAGGTGAACACCGGGGAGCTGTTTTTT. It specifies CSALQVNTGELFF.